The 10 T cell receptor beta chains below all came from one sample that was sequenced in a study of T-cell reconstitution after alpha-beta-depleted transplantation in children. TCRbeta library preparation incorporated unique molecular identifiers. From the PCR reads, TCRdb called clonotypes with MiXCR, one entry per CDR3 protein. The table shows a few hundred thousand distinct CDR3 sequences, with over 20% occurring only once. The sequences come from PBMCs, collected before TCRalphabeta/CD19-depleted stem cell transplant. The receptors stem from a boy under two years old with Wiskott-Aldrich syndrome, due to receive a stem cell transplant.

V and J are TRBV24-1 and TRBJ2-1, with D possibly being TRBD1 (5 bases). Germline loops: CDR1 KGHDR, CDR2 SFDVKD. The V and J ends lost 7 bases and 1 base respectively, with 10 bases between them. This CDR3 spans 14 amino acids. The CDR3 DNA reads as TGTGCCACCAGCGAAGGACATTCCTACAATGAGCAGTTCTTC. Encoded protein: CATSEGHSYNEQFF.

This clonotype was observed a few times. The J gene is TRBJ1-1, the V gene TRBV5-1; TRBD1 aligns across 8 bases. The CDR3 runs 17 residues. Germline trimming cut 0 bases from V and 0 bases from J; bases unmatched to any gene: 7. Germline assignment: CDR1 SGHRS and CDR2 YFSETQ. In DNA, the CDR3 is TGCGCCAGCAGCTTGGCCGGGACAGGATTCATGAACACTGAAGCTTTCTTT. This translates into CASSLAGTGFMNTEAFF.

V usage is TRBV5-1 and J usage is TRBJ2-5; the D is unclear. Germline CDR1 SGHRS, CDR2 YFSETQ. This CDR3 comprises 16 residues. The ends were cut back, 3 bases at V and 4 bases at J, with 19 bases in the middle. The CDR3 coding sequence is TGCGCCAGCAGCTCGGACCTAGGGTGGTTTGGAGAGACCCAGTACTTC. Its protein is CASSSDLGWFGETQYF.

The chain has TRBV27 and TRBJ1-4; the match to TRBD1 covers 7 bases. The ends lost 9 bases at V and 2 bases at J; junction bases unmatched: 9. The CDR3 extends over 15 amino acids. Germline-derived CDR1 and CDR2 are MNHEY and SMNVEV (reference sequence). In DNA, the CDR3 is TGTGCCAGTTCGACAGGGATGGTTACTAATGAAAAACTGTTTTTT. Its protein is CASSTGMVTNEKLFF.

This clonotype was observed a few times. The gene calls are TRBV28 and TRBJ2-4, with 8 bases identical to TRBD1. The CDR3 runs to 15 residues. The V and J ends lost 5 bases and 0 bases, in that order; junction bases with no gene match: 3. Germline V lookup: CDR1 MDHEN, CDR2 SYDVKM. Here the CDR3 reads CASSTTGEAKNIQYF. DNA for the CDR3: TGTGCCAGCAGTACGACAGGGGAAGCCAAAAACATTCAGTACTTC.

This sequence joins TRBV12-3 or TRBV12-4 and TRBJ2-7; 8 bases map to TRBD2. The CDR3 has 11 residues. Unmatched junction bases numbered 2, after V lost 8 bases and J lost 5 bases. The CDR3 nucleotides are TGTGCCAGCCGGGAGGGCGACGAGCAGTACTTC. Its translation: CASREGDEQYF.

The chain combines TRBV20-1 with TRBJ2-7, with 7 bases fitting TRBD2. The V segment lost 1 base and the J segment 4 bases; nucleotides outside the gene matches: 4. Germline CDR1 reads DFQATT; CDR2 reads SNEGSKA (reference sequence). This CDR3 is 13 amino acids long. CDR3 residues: CSARASGLYEQYF. The CDR3, as DNA: TGCAGTGCTAGAGCTAGCGGCTTATACGAGCAGTACTTC.

J is TRBJ2-5 and V is TRBV12-3 or TRBV12-4; D is unresolved. Between the trimmed V and J ends, which lost 4 bases and 5 bases, there was a span of 8 bases. This CDR3 has 12 residues. The CDR3 is CASSSFGETQYF. CDR3 DNA: TGTGCCAGCAGTTCGTTTGGGGAGACCCAGTACTTC.

J is TRBJ2-5 and V is TRBV27; possible D gene TRBD2, 6 bases. CDR1 MNHEY and CDR2 SMNVEV come from the germline V gene (reference sequence). Trimming pared 5 bases from V and 7 bases from J, leaving 17 bases between. CDR3 length: 14 amino acids. The CDR3 DNA reads as TGTGCCAGCAGTCGACTAGGGGAAACGGGGACCCAGTACTTC. It is translated as CASSRLGETGTQYF.

This clonotype appeared a single time. V is TRBV20-1 and J is TRBJ2-3; TRBD2 is a possible D gene (5 bases). Trimming shortened V by 1 base and J by 0 bases, and 14 bases separated the two germline ends. The V gene's germline CDR1 is DFQATT and CDR2 SNEGSKA (reference sequence). The CDR3 contains 16 residues. CDR3 sequence (DNA): TGCAGTGCTAGAGTCAAGGAGCGGCTGAGCACAGATACGCAGTATTTT. Translation gives CSARVKERLSTDTQYF.